Shown below are 12 T cell receptor beta chains from a single sample sequenced in a study of human T cells and chemical hapten exposure. TCRdb redid the calling of the RACE reads with MiXCR, one entry per CDR3 protein. The repertoire holds nearly 350,000 distinct CDR3 sequences, with approximately 6.3% as singletons. Sample time point: patch test 1, 2 weeks after DPC sensitization. Treatment in this sample: therapeutic diphenylcyclopropenone sensitization with weekly scalp DPC. Source: whole blood, taken in connection with sensitization to the hapten diphenylcyclopropenone (DPC). The origin of the receptors is a woman between 18 and 30 years old with alopecia areata. Some clones in this sample may be carry-over from other donors' samples.

This clonotype has more than one count but fewer than ten. V and J are TRBV2 and TRBJ2-4; D gene uncertain. This CDR3 has 17 amino acids. Trimming shortened V by 3 bases and J by 0 bases, and 15 bases separated the two germline ends. Germline assignment: CDR1 SNHLY and CDR2 FYNNEI. The CDR3 protein is CASSDSQARVAKNIQYF. CDR3 coding DNA: TGTGCCAGCAGTGATAGTCAGGCAAGAGTAGCCAAAAACATTCAGTACTTC.

Of note for this clonotype: A much larger clone lies a single base off, so this may be a read error. The conserved phenylalanine or tryptophan normally closing the CDR3 is absent here, so this likely arose from a read error. The chain combines TRBV20-1 with TRBJ2-7, with TRBD2 matching over 7 bases. The CDR3 length is 13 residues. The germline V gene encodes CDR1 DFQATT and CDR2 SNEGSKA (reference sequence). V dropped 3 bases and J dropped 2; count of bases not matched to a gene: 4. The CDR3: CSASFGLAYEQYI. The CDR3 coding sequence is TGCAGTGCTAGTTTCGGACTAGCCTACGAGCAGTACATC.

The sample holds many counts of this clonotype. The chain links TRBV28 to TRBJ2-7; unclear D gene. In germline, CDR1 is MDHEN, CDR2 SYDVKM. The CDR3 is made up of 16 amino acids. V shed 0 bases and J shed 2 bases, with 14 bases lying between them. CDR3 in amino acids: CASSLWGSAETYEQYF. DNA of the CDR3: TGTGCCAGCAGTTTATGGGGTTCCGCCGAAACCTACGAGCAGTACTTC.

This clonotype showed up just a few times. The gene calls are TRBV5-1 and TRBJ2-3, with 7 bases that match TRBD2. CDR3 length: 19 residues. The V gene's germline CDR1 is SGHRS and CDR2 YFSETQ. Trimming cost V 4 bases and J 0 bases; bases outside gene matches: 17. The CDR3 spells CASSHRPSGIARSTDTQYF. Here the CDR3 DNA reads TGCGCCAGCAGCCACCGACCCAGCGGGATCGCTCGTAGCACAGATACGCAGTATTTT.

Only a few counts were recorded for this clonotype. The genes are TRBV24-1 and TRBJ2-1, with 9 bases matching TRBD1. CDR3 size: 15 residues. Germline CDR1 and CDR2: KGHDR and SFDVKD. V gave up 4 bases and J gave up 10 bases; unmatched junction bases: 10. The chain's CDR3 is CATSEQGQGYSEQFF. CDR3 nucleotides: TGTGCCACCAGTGAACAGGGACAGGGATACTCGGAGCAGTTCTTC.

This clonotype showed up many times. The chain is built from TRBV12-3 or TRBV12-4 and TRBJ2-3; D gene ambiguous. CDR3 length: 11 amino acids. Trimming stripped 4 bases from V and 8 bases from J, with 7 bases between. CDR3 bases: TGTGCCAGCAGTTCCCTAAGTACGCAGTATTTT. As protein: CASSSLSTQYF.

This clonotype was detected only a few times. The chain is built from TRBV28 and TRBJ1-1; the D is unclear. The CDR3 is 15 residues long. CDR1 and CDR2 from the germline V gene are MDHEN and SYDVKM. The germline V and J ends were trimmed by 1 base and 11 bases, with 20 bases remaining between them. This CDR3 is CASSLSPWLASEAFF. As DNA, the CDR3 is TGTGCCAGCAGTTTATCTCCCTGGTTGGCCTCAGAGGCTTTCTTT.

This clonotype was detected only once. The V call is TRBV5-5, the J call TRBJ1-5; no definite D call. Trimming pared 1 base from V and 0 bases from J, leaving 5 bases between. The CDR3 has 14 amino acids. From germline, CDR1 is SGHKS and CDR2 YYEKEE (reference sequence). The CDR3 coding sequence is TGTGCCAGCAGCTTGCATTATAGCAATCAGCCCCAGCATTTT. It yields the protein CASSLHYSNQPQHF.

This clonotype was seen many times. J is TRBJ2-3 and V is TRBV4-1; 9 nucleotides match TRBD2. V was pared by 4 bases and J by 5 bases, with 7 bases of the junction left unmatched. Germline CDR1 MGHRA, CDR2 YSYEKL. This CDR3 has 15 amino acids. The CDR3 sequence is CASSRTRGGRDTQYF. In DNA form, the CDR3 reads TGCGCCAGCAGCCGGACGCGGGGGGGCCGAGATACGCAGTATTTT.

This clonotype was seen ten or more times. V gene TRBV11-3 combines with J gene TRBJ2-1; D possibly corresponds to TRBD2 (6 bases). V gave up 1 base and J gave up 15 bases, with 16 bases separating them. There are 13 residues in the CDR3. The germline V gene has CDR1 SGHNT and CDR2 YENEEA. Here the CDR3 reads CASSLGISGRRFF. The CDR3 DNA reads as TGTGCCAGCAGCTTAGGTATTTCGGGGAGGCGGTTCTTC.

In its sample, this clonotype was seen a few times. This chain connects TRBV29-1 to TRBJ1-4, with D possibly TRBD1 on 6 matching bases. Germline V gives CDR1 SQVTM, CDR2 ANQGSEA. The CDR3 consists of 13 residues. V was cut by 5 bases and J by 6 bases, with 13 bases left in between. The DNA for the CDR3 is TGCAGCGTTCGGCTGGGGGCTTATGAAAAACTGTTTTTT. Translating it yields CSVRLGAYEKLFF.

The chain joins TRBV4-1 to TRBJ1-6; the D is unclear. V was cut by 0 bases and J by 8 bases, with 11 bases left in between. CDR1 and CDR2 from the germline V gene are MGHRA and YSYEKL. The CDR3 is made up of 15 amino acids. The CDR3 nucleotides read TGCGCCAGCAGCCAAGATCTGCGGGTAGATTCACCCCTCCACTTT. Translated, it gives CASSQDLRVDSPLHF.